Listed here are 8 T cell receptor beta chains from one sample, sequenced in a study of identical twins. TCRdb re-called the 5' RACE reads with MiXCR, one entry per CDR3 protein. Of about 700,000 distinct CDR3 sequences in the sample, 8.6% were seen once. The sample also formed part of further work on yellow fever vaccine responses in identical twins.

The sequenced sample was PBMCs. Source of these receptors: a woman aged 18 to 35 in good health.

The rearrangement uses TRBV3-1 and TRBJ2-7; 7 bases agree with TRBD1. With V trimmed by 4 bases and J by 4 bases, 10 bases remained unmatched. CDR3 length: 15 residues. The V gene's germline CDR1 is LGHDT and CDR2 YNNKEL (reference sequence). CDR3 in amino acids: CASSLLGQVKYEQYF. The CDR3 DNA sequence: TGTGCCAGCAGCCTATTAGGACAGGTGAAATACGAGCAGTACTTC.

This clonotype was found a few times. The chain couples TRBV7-6 to TRBJ2-1, with 9 bases that match TRBD2. With V trimmed by 5 bases and J by 6 bases, 8 bases remained unmatched. This CDR3 has 15 amino acids. Germline values: CDR1 SGHVS, CDR2 FNYEAQ. CDR3 protein: CASSPGPAGGNEQFF. The CDR3 DNA sequence: TGTGCCAGCAGCCCCGGACCAGCGGGGGGCAATGAGCAGTTCTTC.

The sample holds a few counts of this clonotype. This rearrangement joins TRBV6-1 to TRBJ1-2, with 8 bases fitting TRBD1. Germline trimming cut 6 bases from V and 0 bases from J; bases unmatched to any gene: 6. The CDR3 is made up of 15 amino acids. Germline V gene data show CDR1 as MNHNS and CDR2 as SASEGT. CDR3 DNA sequence: TGTGCCAGCAGGCCGGACAGGGCTCCTAACTATGGCTACACCTTC. Its translation: CASRPDRAPNYGYTF.

This clonotype was observed a handful of times. The genes are TRBV3-1 and TRBJ1-6, with 10 bases aligning to TRBD1. This CDR3 contains 14 residues. CDR1 and CDR2 (germline): LGHDT, YNNKEL (reference sequence). V gave up 4 bases and J gave up 17 bases; unmatched junction bases: 11. The CDR3 region has the DNA TGTGCCAGCAGCCCTGGGACAGGGGAAAGAGGTTTCCACTTT. This translates into CASSPGTGERGFHF. Using reference TRBV3-1 and TRBJ1-6 for the parts outside the CDR3, the full variable domain is DTAVSQTPKYLVTQMGNDKSIKCEQNLGHDTMYWYKQDSKKFLKIMFSYNNKELIINETVPNRFSPKSPDKAHLNLHINSLELGDSAVYFCASSPGTGERGFHFGNGTRLTVT.

This clonotype was seen more than once but under ten times. V is TRBV15 and J is TRBJ2-1; tentatively, D is TRBD1 (6 bases). V was cut by 0 bases and J by 9 bases, with 12 bases left in between. Germline V gene data show CDR1 as LNHNV and CDR2 as YYDKDF (reference sequence). CDR3 length equals 14 residues. The CDR3 DNA sequence: TGTGCCACCAGCAGAGAGCCGCTAGGGGGTGAGCAGTTCTTC. This encodes CATSREPLGGEQFF.

This clonotype has just a few counts. J is TRBJ2-6 and V is TRBV20-1; TRBD1 matches at 7 bases. Germline CDR1 is DFQATT and CDR2 is SNEGSKA (reference sequence). This CDR3 spans 13 amino acids. V dropped 5 bases and J dropped 2; count of bases not matched to a gene: 0. CDR3 protein: CSAQGAGANVLTF. The CDR3 DNA follows: TGCAGTGCTCAGGGGGCTGGGGCCAACGTCCTGACTTTC.

This clonotype was observed at least ten times. The genes are TRBV6-5 and TRBJ2-7; D may be TRBD1 (5 bases). The CDR3 has 15 amino acids. V lost 2 bases and J lost 0, with 11 bases in between. Per germline, CDR1 MNHEY and CDR2 SVGAGI. The CDR3 spells CASSYDRKSSYEQYF. In nucleotides, the CDR3 is TGTGCCAGCAGTTACGACAGAAAGAGCTCCTACGAGCAGTACTTC.

This clonotype was observed a handful of times. The CDR3 loop is CSVEGGETQYF. Here the CDR3 DNA reads TGCAGCGTTGAAGGTGGAGAGACCCAGTACTTC. The V gene is TRBV29-1, the J gene TRBJ2-5, with D uncertain. This CDR3 has 11 residues. The germline V gene has CDR1 SQVTM and CDR2 ANQGSEA. V lost 1 base, J lost 4 bases, and 4 bases lay in between. The full variable domain, with the rest looked up from reference TRBV29-1 and TRBJ2-5, is SAVISQKPSRDICQRGTSLTIQCQVDSQVTMMFWYRQQPGQSLTLIATANQGSEATYESGFVIDKFPISRPNLTFSTLTVSNMSPEDSSIYLCSVEGGETQYFGPGTRLLVL.